This TCR beta chain was retrieved from a study of PD-1 blockade in classical Hodgkin lymphoma (dated by TCRdb to the early 2020s). Regarding the complete study: Nivolumab dosing was 3 mg/kg intravenously every 2 weeks, continuing until either disease progression or unacceptable toxicity. The study used TCR beta sequencing and CyTOF to define a peripheral blood immune signature of response to PD-1 blockade in classical Hodgkin lymphoma.

A single count supports this clone. The antigen it binds to is not known. No clone much larger than this one lies a single base away; base qualities are absent. The Qiagen DNeasy kit was used to extract genomic DNA from unsorted PBMCs and from the negatively selected CD4+ and CD8+ fractions. TCR beta CDR3 regions were subjected to amplification by immunoSEQ multiplex PCR with primers that anneal to V and J segments. A synthetic immune receptor repertoire was used to minimize amplification bias, and any remaining bias was removed computationally after sequencing. In the source study's methods: Repertoire diversity was quantified as the Shannon entropy index using custom Python scripts. Unsorted, CD4+ and CD8+ repertoires were analyzed separately, except in combined analyses where CD4+ and CD8+ sequences were merged in silico. A clone was considered expanded if an increase in frequency of at least 2-fold after treatment relative to C1D1 was found, and a pseudocount of 0.5 was applied to clones undetected at baseline. Clones with 0 or 1 copy at C1D1 were classified as singleton clones, and clones with 2 or more copies were classified as non-singleton clones. Clones expanded in unsorted samples were annotated as CD4+, CD8+ or unknown by matching protein sequences in sorted samples from the same patient. Wilcoxon tests on paired samples were used to test diversity changes from C1D1 to C4D1. The table comes from immuneACCESS by way of TCRdb, which keeps in-frame sequences with V and J called. Part of the clones is missing from these tables; in studies checked, under half for an unresolved V gene and the rest for unknown reasons. That table supplies the V and J calls and clone size; D and trimming were determined from the DNA. Recorded for this sample are approximately 49,000 clones; approximately 80% of them occurred a single time. The top ten clones comprise over 15% of the sample.

Taken with the paper, the label for time point translates to: cycle 4 day 1 (C4D1), after around six weeks of nivolumab. All trial patients had relapsed after autologous stem cell transplantation, with cohorts A, B and C differing in prior brentuximab vedotin exposure. The trial cohort included some 53 patients with relapsed/refractory classical Hodgkin lymphoma, and each patient had a best overall response of complete response, partial response or progressive disease. Trial patients were treated with single-agent nivolumab in the multi-cohort phase II CheckMate 205 trial. An independent review committee assessed best overall response using the 2007 International Working Group response criteria. PBMCs from the trial were collected at three points: immediately before nivolumab initiation (C1D1), and during therapy at cycle 2 day 1 and cycle 4 day 1. Peripheral blood was collected in 8 mL Vacutainer Cell Preparation Tubes, from which PBMCs were isolated by centrifugation and then cryopreserved.

Study-level results and caveats: Trial patients achieving complete response had baseline diversity similar to newly diagnosed patients, whereas partial responders and progressors had significantly lower diversity. The study was restricted to a single clinical trial cohort, and the causes of repertoire differences, possibly disease activity or prior therapy, were left undefined. By C4D1, a significant rise was seen in CD4+ TCR diversity but not in CD8+ TCR diversity (p=0.0027 vs p=0.16), and the rise was most apparent among complete responders (p=0.02). Lower diversity was observed in patients in whom nivolumab was started less than 1 year after ASCT, and these patients were excluded from later analyses so that confounding by immune reconstitution would be avoided. Baseline TCR diversity was reported to be lower in newly diagnosed patients than in healthy donors, and even lower in relapsed/refractory patients.

The CDR3 measures 16 amino acids from cysteine to phenylalanine. Only the CDR3 part of the read is kept: 48 bases, read in frame from the first base. V loses 5 bases, J loses 2 bases, and the germline ends lie 15 bases apart. Sequences SGHTA (CDR1) and FQGNSA (CDR2) are obtained from the germline V gene. This TCR was sampled from a human donor with classical Hodgkin lymphoma. This receptor chain uses TRBV7-2 and TRBJ2-2; 6 matching bases give a weak D call of TRBD2. The source was peripheral blood mononuclear cells (PBMCs), collected before the fourth cycle of nivolumab. The sequenced DNA is TGTGCCAGCAGCCCCCTGGGGGGAGCAAACACCGGGGAGCTGTTTTTT. The translation is CASSPLGGANTGELFF.